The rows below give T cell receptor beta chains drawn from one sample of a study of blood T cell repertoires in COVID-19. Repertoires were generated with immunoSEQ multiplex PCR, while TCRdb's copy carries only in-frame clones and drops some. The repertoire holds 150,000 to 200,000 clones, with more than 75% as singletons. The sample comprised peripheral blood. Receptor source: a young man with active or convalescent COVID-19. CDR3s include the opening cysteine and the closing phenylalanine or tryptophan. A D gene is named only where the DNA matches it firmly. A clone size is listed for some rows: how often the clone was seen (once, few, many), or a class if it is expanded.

DNA: TGTGCCAGCAGTTTCAGGGTTCGGGCTCAGCCCCAGCATTTT; CDR3: CASSFRVRAQPQHF; size: -; V: TRBV28; length: 14; J: TRBJ1-5; D: -
DNA: TGTGCCAGCAGCGCCAGAATTCTTCCAGGAAACACCATATATTTT; CDR3: CASSARILPGNTIYF; size: -; V: TRBV9; length: 15; J: TRBJ1-3; D: -
DNA: TGTGCCAGCAGCGTAGGGGGGCCCAGGGGACCTAATGAAAAACTGTTTTTT; CDR3: CASSVGGPRGPNEKLFF; size: -; V: TRBV9; length: 17; J: TRBJ1-4; D: -
DNA: TGTGCCAGCAGCGCCGGGACTGTCGCGAACACCGGGGAGCTGTTTTTT; CDR3: CASSAGTVANTGELFF; size: -; V: TRBV5-8; length: 16; J: TRBJ2-2; D: -
DNA: TGTGCCAGCAGTTTAGGCCCCTCTCTACCCCAGCATTTT; CDR3: CASSLGPSLPQHF; size: medium-sized; V: TRBV12-3/TRBV12-4; length: 13; J: TRBJ1-5; D: -
DNA: TGTGCCAGCAGCCCGACAGGGAGTGCAGATACGCAGTATTTT; CDR3: CASSPTGSADTQYF; size: few; V: TRBV13; length: 14; J: TRBJ2-3; D: TRBD1
DNA: TGTGCCAGTAGTCCGCGACAGGTTGGGGCCACAGATACGCAGTATTTT; CDR3: CASSPRQVGATDTQYF; size: few; V: TRBV19; length: 16; J: TRBJ2-3; D: -
DNA: TGTGCCAGCAGCATGGGACTAGGGCTAGCAACGAGTAAAGAGACCCAGTACTTC; CDR3: CASSMGLGLATSKETQYF; size: -; V: TRBV7-2; length: 18; J: TRBJ2-5; D: TRBD2
DNA: TGTGCCACCGCAATCCCAGGACAGGGGGCAGATACGCAGTATTTT; CDR3: CATAIPGQGADTQYF; size: -; V: TRBV28; length: 15; J: TRBJ2-3; D: TRBD1
DNA: TGTGCCAGCAGCTGGGGTCTCAGGGGCTTGGGACAAGAGACCCAGTACTTC; CDR3: CASSWGLRGLGQETQYF; size: -; V: TRBV5-4; length: 17; J: TRBJ2-5; D: -
DNA: TGCAGCGGGGGGGGCGCTGAAGCTTTCTTT; CDR3: CSGGGAEAFF; size: -; V: TRBV29-1; length: 10; J: TRBJ1-1; D: -
DNA: TGTGCCAGCAGCCCCTGGGACAGGGGATTCGGATCACCCCTCCACTTT; CDR3: CASSPWDRGFGSPLHF; size: -; V: TRBV11-2; length: 16; J: TRBJ1-6; D: TRBD1
DNA: TGTGCCAGCAGCTGGGCGGGAACCAGTCAAGAGACCCAGTACTTC; CDR3: CASSWAGTSQETQYF; size: -; V: TRBV5-6; length: 15; J: TRBJ2-5; D: -
DNA: TGTGCCATCAGTGACAGGGGTCTGGCCCATGAAAAACTGTTTTTT; CDR3: CAISDRGLAHEKLFF; size: once; V: TRBV10-3; length: 15; J: TRBJ1-4; D: -
DNA: TGCGCCAGCAGCTTGGCCCTAGCGGGGGGCACCGGGGAGCTGTTTTTT; CDR3: CASSLALAGGTGELFF; size: -; V: TRBV5-1; length: 16; J: TRBJ2-2; D: TRBD2
DNA: TGCAGCTTTACAGGGGGCTCCTACGAGCAGTACTTC; CDR3: CSFTGGSYEQYF; size: -; V: TRBV29-1; length: 12; J: TRBJ2-7; D: TRBD1
DNA: TGTGCCAGCAGTACCTTTCCGAGTAATGAAAAACTGTTTTTT; CDR3: CASSTFPSNEKLFF; size: -; V: TRBV27; length: 14; J: TRBJ1-4; D: -
DNA: TGCAGCGTGACGGTACAGGGGCAAGGAGCGGACACCATATATTTT; CDR3: CSVTVQGQGADTIYF; size: -; V: TRBV29-1; length: 15; J: TRBJ1-3; D: TRBD1
DNA: TGTGCCAGCAGTGAACCAGGGGGCCACGAGCAGTACTTC; CDR3: CASSEPGGHEQYF; size: -; V: TRBV25-1; length: 13; J: TRBJ2-7; D: TRBD1
DNA: TGTGCCAGCAGCGCCGGGGGGCTATATGGCTACACCTTC; CDR3: CASSAGGLYGYTF; size: -; V: TRBV9; length: 13; J: TRBJ1-2; D: -
DNA: TGTGCCATCAGCCCCGGGGCGGGACAGCCCCAGCATTTT; CDR3: CAISPGAGQPQHF; size: -; V: TRBV10-3; length: 13; J: TRBJ1-5; D: -
DNA: TGTGCCAGCGGGACTGACTCAGGCTATGGCTACACCTTC; CDR3: CASGTDSGYGYTF; size: few; V: TRBV9; length: 13; J: TRBJ1-2; D: -
DNA: TGTGCCAGCAGTTACGAGGCATATGGCTACACCTTC; CDR3: CASSYEAYGYTF; size: -; V: TRBV6-6; length: 12; J: TRBJ1-2; D: -
DNA: TGCAGCGTTTCACAGGGAGTCTCTGGAAACACCATATATTTT; CDR3: CSVSQGVSGNTIYF; size: few; V: TRBV29-1; length: 14; J: TRBJ1-3; D: -
DNA: TGTGCCAGCAGTGAAATGGGGCAGGGTGGAAGTTTCTGGGGCTACACCTTC; CDR3: CASSEMGQGGSFWGYTF; size: few; V: TRBV2; length: 17; J: TRBJ1-2; D: -
DNA: TGTGCCAGCAGTCCCCTAGCGGACTTCTACAATGAGCAGTTCTTC; CDR3: CASSPLADFYNEQFF; size: -; V: TRBV27; length: 15; J: TRBJ2-1; D: TRBD2
DNA: TGTGCCAGCAGCATTTTCGGACAGGGTGGCGGCTACACCTTC; CDR3: CASSIFGQGGGYTF; size: -; V: TRBV5-4; length: 14; J: TRBJ1-2; D: TRBD1
DNA: TGTGCCAGCAAGGGGTTCACTGAAGCTTTCTTT; CDR3: CASKGFTEAFF; size: -; V: TRBV6-5; length: 11; J: TRBJ1-1; D: -
DNA: TGTGCCATCAGTGAGACCCTAAGTGCTGAGCAGTTCTTC; CDR3: CAISETLSAEQFF; size: -; V: TRBV10-3; length: 13; J: TRBJ2-1; D: -
DNA: TGTGCCAGCAGCTTCAGGGAAGCCGAGCAGTACTTC; CDR3: CASSFREAEQYF; size: -; V: TRBV5-6; length: 12; J: TRBJ2-7; D: -
DNA: TGCGCCAGCAGCCAAGATCGACAGATCAGTCAGCCCCAGCATTTT; CDR3: CASSQDRQISQPQHF; size: -; V: TRBV4-3; length: 15; J: TRBJ1-5; D: -
DNA: TGTGCCAGCAGCCAAGAGTCTTACGGCTATGGCTACACCTTC; CDR3: CASSQESYGYGYTF; size: -; V: TRBV3-1/TRBV3-2; length: 14; J: TRBJ1-2; D: -
DNA: TGTGCCAGCAGCTTAGCTGGGGAGGGGAATGAAAAACTGTTTTTT; CDR3: CASSLAGEGNEKLFF; size: many; V: TRBV7-9; length: 15; J: TRBJ1-4; D: -
DNA: TGTGCCAGCAGCTTAGTCGACGGAGACTATGGCTACACCTTC; CDR3: CASSLVDGDYGYTF; size: once; V: TRBV7-2; length: 14; J: TRBJ1-2; D: -
DNA: TGTGCCAGTACGCCCGCCGCGCAGGGTGTTATGAACACTGAAGCTTTCTTT; CDR3: CASTPAAQGVMNTEAFF; size: once; V: TRBV19; length: 17; J: TRBJ1-1; D: -
DNA: TGTGCCAGCAGCCAAGAGGGGGGGCGGATAAGCTCACCCCTCCACTTT; CDR3: CASSQEGGRISSPLHF; size: -; V: TRBV3-1/TRBV3-2; length: 16; J: TRBJ1-6; D: -
DNA: TGTGCCAGCAGCCAGACCCCTACTAGCGGGGTTTACAATGAGCAGTTCTTC; CDR3: CASSQTPTSGVYNEQFF; size: once; V: TRBV6-2/TRBV6-3; length: 17; J: TRBJ2-1; D: TRBD2
DNA: TGCGCCAGCAGCCGTAGCGGGGGGTCCAGCAATGAGCAGTTCTTC; CDR3: CASSRSGGSSNEQFF; size: -; V: TRBV4-1; length: 15; J: TRBJ2-1; D: TRBD2
DNA: TGTGCCAGCAGCCCCTTCCGGGCCGGTGGGGCTGTGAGCAATCAGCCCCAGCATTTT; CDR3: CASSPFRAGGAVSNQPQHF; size: few; V: TRBV7-8; length: 19; J: TRBJ1-5; D: -
DNA: TGTGCCAGCAGTGAAGGACAGGGGGTACATGGCTACACCTTC; CDR3: CASSEGQGVHGYTF; size: -; V: TRBV2; length: 14; J: TRBJ1-2; D: TRBD1
DNA: TGTGCCAGCAGTTACTCGAGCGTACGGTCCGGGGAGACCCAGTACTTC; CDR3: CASSYSSVRSGETQYF; size: -; V: TRBV6-5; length: 16; J: TRBJ2-5; D: -
DNA: TGTGCCTGGACTAGCGGAGAGAACACCGGGGAGCTGTTTTTT; CDR3: CAWTSGENTGELFF; size: -; V: TRBV30; length: 14; J: TRBJ2-2; D: TRBD2
DNA: TGTGCCAGCAGCTCCAGAGGGCGTCCAGATACGCAGTATTTT; CDR3: CASSSRGRPDTQYF; size: -; V: TRBV11-3; length: 14; J: TRBJ2-3; D: -
DNA: TGTGCCAGCAGCTTGACGGGGACAGGGGGCTTGGGGCAGTACTTC; CDR3: CASSLTGTGGLGQYF; size: -; V: TRBV7-9; length: 15; J: TRBJ2-7; D: TRBD1
DNA: TGTGCCAGCAGTTTACACCGAACAGGGGGTTCCTATAATTCACCCCTCCACTTT; CDR3: CASSLHRTGGSYNSPLHF; size: -; V: TRBV27; length: 18; J: TRBJ1-6; D: TRBD1
DNA: TGCGCCAGCAGCTTCGGGTTCACTGAAGCTTTCTTT; CDR3: CASSFGFTEAFF; size: -; V: TRBV5-1; length: 12; J: TRBJ1-1; D: -
DNA: TGTGCCAGCAGCATAGGGACTAGCGGAAGCTCCTACAATGAGCAGTTCTTC; CDR3: CASSIGTSGSSYNEQFF; size: -; V: TRBV7-3; length: 17; J: TRBJ2-1; D: TRBD2
DNA: TGTGCCAGCAGCGTAGTGGTCAGGGCGGCGGCTTTCTTT; CDR3: CASSVVVRAAAFF; size: -; V: TRBV9; length: 13; J: TRBJ1-1; D: -
DNA: TGCGCCAGCAGCTTGGGGCAGGGTGGAAACACCATATATTTT; CDR3: CASSLGQGGNTIYF; size: -; V: TRBV5-1; length: 14; J: TRBJ1-3; D: -